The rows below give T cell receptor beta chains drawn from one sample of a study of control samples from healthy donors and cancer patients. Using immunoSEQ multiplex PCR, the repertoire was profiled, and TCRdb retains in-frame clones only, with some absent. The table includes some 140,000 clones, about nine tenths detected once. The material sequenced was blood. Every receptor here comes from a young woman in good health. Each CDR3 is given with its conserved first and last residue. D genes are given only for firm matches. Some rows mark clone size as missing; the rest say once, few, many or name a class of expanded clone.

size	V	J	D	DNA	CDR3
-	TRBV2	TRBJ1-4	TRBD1	TGTGCCAGCAGTGGGGACAGGGTAAATGAAAAACTGTTTTTT	CASSGDRVNEKLFF
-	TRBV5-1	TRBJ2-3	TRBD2	TGCGCCAGCAGCTTGGAGGGAGGGGAATACACAGATACGCAGTATTTT	CASSLEGGEYTDTQYF
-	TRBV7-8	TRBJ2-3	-	TGTGCCCACAGGGTCCTCACAGATACGCAGTATTTT	CAHRVLTDTQYF
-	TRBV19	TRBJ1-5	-	TGTGCCAGTAGTATAATAGGCAATCAGCCCCAGCATTTT	CASSIIGNQPQHF
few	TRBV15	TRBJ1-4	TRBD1	TGTGCCACCAGCTACTCGACAGGGAATGAAAAACTGTTTTTT	CATSYSTGNEKLFF
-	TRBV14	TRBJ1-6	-	TGTGCCAGCAGCCAAAACATCGATTCACCCCTCCACTTT	CASSQNIDSPLHF
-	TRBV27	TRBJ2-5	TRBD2	TGTGCCAGCAAGCCGGGACTAGCGGTCCGGGGACAAGAGACCCAGTACTTC	CASKPGLAVRGQETQYF
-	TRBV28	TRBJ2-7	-	TGTGCCAGCAAAGAGGGCTCGGGGGAGCAGTACTTC	CASKEGSGEQYF
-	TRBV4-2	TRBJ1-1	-	TGTGCCAGCAGCCTTCAGGGAGGGACTGAAGCTTTCTTT	CASSLQGGTEAFF
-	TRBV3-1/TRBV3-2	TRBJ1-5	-	TGTGCCAGCAGCCCCTCGGGCCGTAAGGGGAATCAGCCCCAGCATTTT	CASSPSGRKGNQPQHF
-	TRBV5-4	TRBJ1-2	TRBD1	TGTGCCAGCAGCTGGGACAGGGGGCGCGGCTATGGCTACACCTTC	CASSWDRGRGYGYTF
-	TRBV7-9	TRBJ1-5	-	TGTGCCAGCAGCCCAGGGCCAGGAAGCAATCAGCCCCAGCATTTT	CASSPGPGSNQPQHF
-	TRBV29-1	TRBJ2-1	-	TGCAGCGTTGAAATCCGTATCAATGAGCAGTTCTTC	CSVEIRINEQFF
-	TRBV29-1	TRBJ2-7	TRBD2	TGCAGCGCCTTTACGGGACTAGCGGGCCACGAGCAGTACTTC	CSAFTGLAGHEQYF
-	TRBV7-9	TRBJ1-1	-	TGTGCCAGCAGCTTAGGGACAAGCCGTGAAGCTTTCTTT	CASSLGTSREAFF
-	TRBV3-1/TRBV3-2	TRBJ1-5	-	TGTGCCAGCAGCCAAGTGTTGCCAGGGAAGGGTGGCAATCAGCCCCAGCATTTT	CASSQVLPGKGGNQPQHF
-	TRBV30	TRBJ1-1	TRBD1	TGTGCCTGGAGTGAACAGGGGTATACTGAAGCTTTCTTT	CAWSEQGYTEAFF
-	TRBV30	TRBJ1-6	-	TGTGCCTGGAGTGTAGGAGGGTGGAATTCACCCCTCCACTTT	CAWSVGGWNSPLHF
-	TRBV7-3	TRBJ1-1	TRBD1	TGTGCCAGCAGCTCGGGACAGTTGAACACTGAAGCTTTCTTT	CASSSGQLNTEAFF
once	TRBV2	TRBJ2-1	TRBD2	TGTGCCAGCAGTGAACGAAGGGGAAGCGGGAGGAAGAATGAGCAGTTCTTC	CASSERRGSGRKNEQFF
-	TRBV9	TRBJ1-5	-	TGTGCCAGCAGCGTAGGGTGGGGTGACCAGCCCCAGCATTTT	CASSVGWGDQPQHF
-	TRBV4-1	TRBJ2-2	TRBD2	TGCGCCAGCACTTCCCGGACTTACGGACTAGCGGGGCCCCCCGGGGAGCTGTTTTTT	CASTSRTYGLAGPPGELFF
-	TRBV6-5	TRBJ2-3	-	TGTGCCAGCCGGAGGGGGTCTAGCGGACGGGATACGCAGTATTTT	CASRRGSSGRDTQYF
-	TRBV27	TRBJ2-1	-	TGTGCCAGCAGTCCCGTGGGAGGAGTCTACAATGAGCAGTTCTTC	CASSPVGGVYNEQFF
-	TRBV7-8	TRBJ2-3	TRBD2	TGTGCCAGCAGCGCCTATCGGGTGGTGTTAGCGGGAACAGATACGCAGTATTTT	CASSAYRVVLAGTDTQYF
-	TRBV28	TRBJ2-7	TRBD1	TGTGCCAGCAGCCTCCCGACAGGGGCCTCCTACGAGCAGTACTTC	CASSLPTGASYEQYF
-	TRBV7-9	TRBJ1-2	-	TGTGCCAGCAGCTTAGCCCAGGTGGGGTATGGCTACACCTTC	CASSLAQVGYGYTF
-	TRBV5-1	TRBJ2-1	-	TGCGCCAGCAGCTTGGAACAGGGGAGGGACAATGAGCAGTTCTTC	CASSLEQGRDNEQFF
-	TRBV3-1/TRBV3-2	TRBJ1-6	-	TGTGCCAGCAGCCAAGGACCACAGGGAGGCTCACCCCTCCACTTT	CASSQGPQGGSPLHF
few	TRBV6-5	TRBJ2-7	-	TGTGCCAGCAGACAACTCTTAGGGGGGCCCTACGAGCAGTACTTC	CASRQLLGGPYEQYF
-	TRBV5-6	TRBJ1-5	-	TGTGCCAGCAGCTTGGCTGATCAGCCCCAGCATTTT	CASSLADQPQHF
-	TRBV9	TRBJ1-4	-	TGTGCCAGCAACCGGGAGCAAACTAATGAAAAACTGTTTTTT	CASNREQTNEKLFF
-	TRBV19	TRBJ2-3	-	TGTGCCAGTAGTATCTCCAGGGAAGTGTATTTT	CASSISREVYF
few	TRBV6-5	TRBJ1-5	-	TGTGCCAGCAGGGGGGAACAGCAGAGCAATCAGCCCCAGCATTTT	CASRGEQQSNQPQHF
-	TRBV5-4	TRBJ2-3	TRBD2	TGTGCCAGCAGCTTTACGACTAGCAGGGTTTCAGATACGCAGTATTTT	CASSFTTSRVSDTQYF
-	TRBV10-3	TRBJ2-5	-	TGTGCCATCAGTGATAGTGGAGGGCAAGAGACCCAGTACTTC	CAISDSGGQETQYF
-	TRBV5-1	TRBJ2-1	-	TGCGCCAGCAGCTTGGGTAGGGCGGTGGGGAATGAGCAGTTCTTC	CASSLGRAVGNEQFF
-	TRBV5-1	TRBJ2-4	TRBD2	TGCGCCAGCAGCGGACAACCTGGGACTAGCGGGAGGGCCAGAGTCATTCAGTACTTC	CASSGQPGTSGRARVIQYF
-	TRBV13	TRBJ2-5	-	TGTGCCAGCAGCTTGCAGCTTGCACAAGAGACCCAGTACTTC	CASSLQLAQETQYF
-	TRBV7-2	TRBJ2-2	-	TGTGCCAGCAGCTTATCGGCCGTAGTAGCGGTCGGGGAGCTGTTTTTT	CASSLSAVVAVGELFF
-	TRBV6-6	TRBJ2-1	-	TGTGCCAGCACCTCCGTTAATTCCTACAATGAGCAGTTCTTC	CASTSVNSYNEQFF
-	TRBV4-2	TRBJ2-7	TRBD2	TGTGCCAGCAGCCAAGATTCGCTAGCGGGAGAGGGGCCCTACGAGCAGTACTTC	CASSQDSLAGEGPYEQYF
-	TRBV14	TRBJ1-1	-	TGTGCCAGCAGCCAACTCCGTGGAGGAACTGAAGCTTTCTTT	CASSQLRGGTEAFF
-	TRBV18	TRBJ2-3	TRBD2	TGTGCCAGCTCACCGACTAGCGTGCCCCTAAGCACAGATACGCAGTATTTT	CASSPTSVPLSTDTQYF
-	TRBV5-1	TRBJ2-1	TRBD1	TGCGCCAGCGGGACAGGGCTTTACAATGAGCAGTTCTTC	CASGTGLYNEQFF
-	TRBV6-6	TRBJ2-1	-	TGTGCCAGCAGTTATCAGATAGTCGGGAATGAGCAGTTCTTC	CASSYQIVGNEQFF
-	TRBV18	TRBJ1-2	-	TGTGCCAGCTCATATGATCGAAACTATGGCTACACCTTC	CASSYDRNYGYTF
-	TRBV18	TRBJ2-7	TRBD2	TGTGCCAGCTCCGGCAATGCGGGAGGGCCCTACGAGCAGTACTTC	CASSGNAGGPYEQYF
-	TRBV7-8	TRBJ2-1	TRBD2	TGTGCCAGCAGCTCCCGGGCTAGCGGGAGTAACTCCTACAATGAGCAGTTCTTC	CASSSRASGSNSYNEQFF
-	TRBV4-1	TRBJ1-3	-	TGCGCCAGCAGCCAAGGGGCCCAGCTTGGAAACACCATATATTTT	CASSQGAQLGNTIYF
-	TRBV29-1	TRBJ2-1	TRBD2	TGCAGCGTTCGGTTAGCGGGAGCGGGTGAGCAGTTCTTC	CSVRLAGAGEQFF
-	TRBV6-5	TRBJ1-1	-	TGTGCCAGGTCCAGCATGGAGGGCGGCACTGAAGCTTTCTTT	CARSSMEGGTEAFF
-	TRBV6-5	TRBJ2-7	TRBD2	TGTGCCAGCAGCGATACTAGCGGGAGCCTCTACGAGCAGTACTTC	CASSDTSGSLYEQYF
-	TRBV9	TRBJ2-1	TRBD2	TGTGCCAGCAGCGTTGGACTAGCGTTAACTCATGAGCAGTTCTTC	CASSVGLALTHEQFF
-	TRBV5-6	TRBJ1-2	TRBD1	TGTGCCAGCAGCTTGGGACAGGGGTCAAACTATGGCTACACCTTC	CASSLGQGSNYGYTF
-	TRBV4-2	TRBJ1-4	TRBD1	TGTGCCAGCAGCCAAGGGACAGGCCCCAATGAAAAACTGTTTTTT	CASSQGTGPNEKLFF
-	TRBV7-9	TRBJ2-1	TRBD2	TGTGCCAGCAGCCGGCCGACTAGCGAGTACAATGAGCAGTTCTTC	CASSRPTSEYNEQFF
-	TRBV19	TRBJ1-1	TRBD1	TGTGCCAGTCGGGGAGGTACCGGGACAGGGCACACTGAAGCTTTCTTT	CASRGGTGTGHTEAFF
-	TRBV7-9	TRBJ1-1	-	TGTGCCAGCAGCTTAGTCAATGAAGCTTTCTTT	CASSLVNEAFF